This TCR beta chain originates from a study of blood T cell repertoires in COVID-19. Study details: In each case, the material was cDNA or gDNA derived from T cells, B-cell-depleted T cells, or PBMCs.

In the original processing: How many nucleated cells were present was estimated from reference gene primer amplification. Sequencing used immunoSEQ multiplex PCR; TCRdb keeps in-frame clones, though not all of them. V and J calls and clone size are given by that table; D and trimming were obtained from the DNA. Of some 150,000 clones in the sample, 75% to 85% are singletons; the top ten hold over 0.5%. Sample: peripheral blood. This clonotype was sampled from a man aged 60 to 75 with acute or convalescent COVID-19.

CDR3 in DNA: TGTGCCAGCAGTACCACGGGACAGGGAAGCAATCAGCCCCAGCATTTT. Translating gives CASSTTGQGSNQPQHF. The chain recombines TRBV6-2 or TRBV6-3 with TRBJ1-5; the match to TRBD1 covers 9 bases. The CDR3 has 16 amino acids. Unmatched junction bases numbered 6, after V lost 5 bases and J lost 1 base. Germline assignment: CDR1 MNHEY and CDR2 SVGEGT.